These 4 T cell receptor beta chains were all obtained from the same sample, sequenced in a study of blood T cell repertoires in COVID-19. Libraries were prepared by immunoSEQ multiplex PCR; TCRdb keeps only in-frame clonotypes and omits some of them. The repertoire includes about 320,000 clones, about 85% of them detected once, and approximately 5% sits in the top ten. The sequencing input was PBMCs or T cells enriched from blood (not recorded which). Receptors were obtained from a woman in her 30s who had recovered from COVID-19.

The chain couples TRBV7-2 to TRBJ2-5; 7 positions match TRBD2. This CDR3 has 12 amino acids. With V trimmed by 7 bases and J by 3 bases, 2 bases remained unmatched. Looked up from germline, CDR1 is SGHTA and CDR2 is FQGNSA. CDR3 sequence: CASTRGEETQYF. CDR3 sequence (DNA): TGTGCCAGCACCCGGGGGGAAGAGACCCAGTACTTC.

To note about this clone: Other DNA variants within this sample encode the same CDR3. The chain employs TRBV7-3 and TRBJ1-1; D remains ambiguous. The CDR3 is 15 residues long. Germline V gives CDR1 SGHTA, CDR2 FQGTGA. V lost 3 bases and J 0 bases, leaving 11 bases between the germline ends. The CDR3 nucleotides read TGTGCCAGCAGCTTGGGCCCGGTCATGAACACTGAAGCTTTCTTT. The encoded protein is CASSLGPVMNTEAFF.

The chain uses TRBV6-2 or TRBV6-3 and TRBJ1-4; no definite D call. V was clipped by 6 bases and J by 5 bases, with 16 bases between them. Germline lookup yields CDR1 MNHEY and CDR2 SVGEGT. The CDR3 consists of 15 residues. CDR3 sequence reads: CASSRGGGYNEKLFF. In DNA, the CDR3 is TGTGCCAGCAGCCGGGGAGGAGGCTACAATGAAAAACTGTTTTTT.

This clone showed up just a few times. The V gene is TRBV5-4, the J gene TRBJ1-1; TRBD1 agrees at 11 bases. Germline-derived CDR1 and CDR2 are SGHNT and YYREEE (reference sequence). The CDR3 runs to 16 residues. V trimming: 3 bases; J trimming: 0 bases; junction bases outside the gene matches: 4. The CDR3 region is CASSSGQGAVNTEAFF. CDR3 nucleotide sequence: TGTGCCAGCAGCTCCGGACAGGGGGCTGTGAACACTGAAGCTTTCTTT.